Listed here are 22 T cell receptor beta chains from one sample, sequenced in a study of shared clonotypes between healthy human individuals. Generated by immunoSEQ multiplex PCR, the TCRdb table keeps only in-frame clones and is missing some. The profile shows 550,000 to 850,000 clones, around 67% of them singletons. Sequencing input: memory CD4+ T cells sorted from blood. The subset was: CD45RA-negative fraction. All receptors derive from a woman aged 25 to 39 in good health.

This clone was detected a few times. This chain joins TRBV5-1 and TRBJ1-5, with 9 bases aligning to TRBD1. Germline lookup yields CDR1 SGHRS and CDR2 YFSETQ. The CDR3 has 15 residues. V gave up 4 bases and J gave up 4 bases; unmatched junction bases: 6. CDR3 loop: CASSPWTGANQPQHF. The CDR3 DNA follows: TGCGCCAGCAGCCCGTGGACAGGGGCTAATCAGCCCCAGCATTTT.

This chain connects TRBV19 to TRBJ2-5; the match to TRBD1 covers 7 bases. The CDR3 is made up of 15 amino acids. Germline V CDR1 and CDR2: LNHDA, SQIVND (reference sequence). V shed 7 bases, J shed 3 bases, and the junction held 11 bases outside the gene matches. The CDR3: CASNTHGTVKETQYF. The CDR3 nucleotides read TGTGCCAGTAATACTCATGGGACAGTCAAAGAGACCCAGTACTTC.

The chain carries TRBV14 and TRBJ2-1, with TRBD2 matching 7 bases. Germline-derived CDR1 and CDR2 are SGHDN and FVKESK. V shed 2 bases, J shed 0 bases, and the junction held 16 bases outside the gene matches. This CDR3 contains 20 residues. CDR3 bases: TGTGCCAGCAGCCAATCCCTCCGGGACTACGGATCGAGCTCCTACAATGAGCAGTTCTTC. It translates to CASSQSLRDYGSSSYNEQFF.

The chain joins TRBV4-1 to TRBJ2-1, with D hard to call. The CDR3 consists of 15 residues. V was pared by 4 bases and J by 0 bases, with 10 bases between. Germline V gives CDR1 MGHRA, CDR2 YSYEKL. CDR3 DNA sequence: TGCGCCAGCAGCCCACCCGCGAGCTCCTACAATGAGCAGTTCTTC. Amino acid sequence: CASSPPASSYNEQFF.

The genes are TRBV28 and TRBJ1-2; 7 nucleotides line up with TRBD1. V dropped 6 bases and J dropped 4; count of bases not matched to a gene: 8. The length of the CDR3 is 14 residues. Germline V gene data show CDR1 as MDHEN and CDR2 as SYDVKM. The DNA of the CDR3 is TGTGCCAGCAGCCCTTGGACAGGTTCCTATGGCTACACCTTC. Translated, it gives CASSPWTGSYGYTF.

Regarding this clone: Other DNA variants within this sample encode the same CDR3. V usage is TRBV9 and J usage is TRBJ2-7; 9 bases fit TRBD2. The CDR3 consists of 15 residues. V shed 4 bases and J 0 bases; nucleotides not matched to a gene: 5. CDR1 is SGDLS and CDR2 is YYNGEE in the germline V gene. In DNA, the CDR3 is TGTGCCAGCAGCCCAACTAGCGGGTACTCCTACGAGCAGTACTTC. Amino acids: CASSPTSGYSYEQYF. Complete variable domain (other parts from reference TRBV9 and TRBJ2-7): DSGVTQTPKHLITATGQRVTLRCSPRSGDLSVYWYQQSLDQGLQFLIQYYNGEERAKGNILERFSAQQFPDLHSELNLSSLELGDSALYFCASSPTSGYSYEQYFGPGTRLTVT.

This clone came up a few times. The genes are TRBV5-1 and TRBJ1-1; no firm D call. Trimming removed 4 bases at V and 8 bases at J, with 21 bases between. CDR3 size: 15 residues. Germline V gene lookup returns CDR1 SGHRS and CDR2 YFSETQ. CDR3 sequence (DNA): TGCGCCAGCAGCCCCAGCGCGGCGGCCATATTCGAAGCTTTCTTT. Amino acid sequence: CASSPSAAAIFEAFF.

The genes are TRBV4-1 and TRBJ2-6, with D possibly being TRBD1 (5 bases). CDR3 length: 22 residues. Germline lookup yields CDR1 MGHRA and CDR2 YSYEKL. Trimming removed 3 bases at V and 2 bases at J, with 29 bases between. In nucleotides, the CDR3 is TGCGCCAGCAGCCAGAAACCCCGGCCCAGGGAAACTACCCCTACTGGGGCCAACGTCCTGACTTTC. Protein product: CASSQKPRPRETTPTGANVLTF.

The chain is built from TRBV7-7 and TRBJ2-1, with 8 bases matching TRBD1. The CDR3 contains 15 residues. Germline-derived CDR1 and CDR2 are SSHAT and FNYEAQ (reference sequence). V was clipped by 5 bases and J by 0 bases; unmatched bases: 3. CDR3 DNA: TGTGCCAGCAGCAGGACAGGGAGCTCCTACAATGAGCAGTTCTTC. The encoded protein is CASSRTGSSYNEQFF. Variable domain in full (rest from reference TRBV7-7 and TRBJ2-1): GAGVSQSPRYKVTKRGQDVTLRCDPISSHATLYWYQQALGQGPEFLTYFNYEAQPDKSGLPSDRFSAERPEGSISTLTIQRTEQRDSAMYRCASSRTGSSYNEQFFGPGTRLTVL.

CDR3 protein: CASSPGQVTNYGYTF. DNA for the CDR3: TGCGCCAGCAGCCCGGGACAGGTTACCAACTATGGCTACACCTTC. The chain is built from TRBV5-1 and TRBJ1-2, with 8 positions matching TRBD1. Trimming at V came to 4 bases and at J to 2 bases, leaving 7 bases not matched to a gene. This CDR3 contains 15 residues. Germline lookup yields CDR1 SGHRS and CDR2 YFSETQ.

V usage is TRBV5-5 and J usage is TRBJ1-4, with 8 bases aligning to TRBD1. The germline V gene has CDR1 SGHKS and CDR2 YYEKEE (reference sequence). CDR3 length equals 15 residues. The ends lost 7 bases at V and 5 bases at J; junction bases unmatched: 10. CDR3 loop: CASVPRDRRNEKLFF. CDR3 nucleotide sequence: TGTGCCAGCGTCCCCCGGGACAGGAGGAATGAAAAACTGTTTTTT.

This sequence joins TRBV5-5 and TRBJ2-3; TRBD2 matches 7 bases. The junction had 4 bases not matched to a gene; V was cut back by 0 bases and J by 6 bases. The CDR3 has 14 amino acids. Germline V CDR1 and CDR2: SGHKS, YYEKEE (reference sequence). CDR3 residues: CASSLEGGRDTQYF. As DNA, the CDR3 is TGTGCCAGCAGCTTGGAGGGAGGGCGGGATACGCAGTATTTT.

The chain's CDR3 is CASRGTGDSAYEQYF. The DNA of the CDR3 is TGTGCCAGCAGGGGGACAGGGGACTCTGCCTACGAGCAGTACTTC. This chain links TRBV2 with TRBJ2-7, with 10 bases that match TRBD1. V shed 6 bases and J 2 bases; nucleotides not matched to a gene: 7. This CDR3 region has 15 residues. Germline V gene sequence: CDR1 SNHLY, CDR2 FYNNEI.

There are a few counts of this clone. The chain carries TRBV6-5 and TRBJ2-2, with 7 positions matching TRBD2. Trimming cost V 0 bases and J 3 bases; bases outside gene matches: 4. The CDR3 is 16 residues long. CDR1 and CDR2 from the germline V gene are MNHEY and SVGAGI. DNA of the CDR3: TGTGCCAGCAGTTACTCCCCGGGGGGAGACACCGGGGAGCTGTTTTTT. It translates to CASSYSPGGDTGELFF.

The chain's CDR3 is CASRQGLLGELFF. The CDR3 DNA reads TGTGCCAGCAGACAAGGACTGTTGGGGGAGCTGTTTTTT. V gene TRBV2 combines with J gene TRBJ2-2, with a weak D call TRBD2 (5 bases). Trimming stripped 6 bases from V and 8 bases from J, with 13 bases between. This CDR3 region has 13 residues. Germline V gene sequence: CDR1 SNHLY, CDR2 FYNNEI.

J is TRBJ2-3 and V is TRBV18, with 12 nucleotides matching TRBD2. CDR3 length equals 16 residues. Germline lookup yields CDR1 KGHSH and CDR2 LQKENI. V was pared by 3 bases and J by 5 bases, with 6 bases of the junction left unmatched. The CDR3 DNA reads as TGTGCCAGCTCACCGTCCCAGACTAGCGGGGGAGATACGCAGTATTTT. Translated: CASSPSQTSGGDTQYF.

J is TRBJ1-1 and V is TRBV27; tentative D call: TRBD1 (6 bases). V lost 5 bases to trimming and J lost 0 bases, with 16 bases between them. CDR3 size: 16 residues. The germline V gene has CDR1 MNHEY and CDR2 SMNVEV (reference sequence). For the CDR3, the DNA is TGTGCCAGCAGTCTCCAAGGGGGAGGGGTGAACACTGAAGCTTTCTTT. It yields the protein CASSLQGGGVNTEAFF.

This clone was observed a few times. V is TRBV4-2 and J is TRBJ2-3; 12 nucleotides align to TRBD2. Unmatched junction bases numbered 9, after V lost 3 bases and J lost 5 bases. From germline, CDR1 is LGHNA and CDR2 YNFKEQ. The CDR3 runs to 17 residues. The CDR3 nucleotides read TGTGCCAGCAGCCAGCCTAGCGGGAGGGCCCGCAGAGATACGCAGTATTTT. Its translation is CASSQPSGRARRDTQYF.

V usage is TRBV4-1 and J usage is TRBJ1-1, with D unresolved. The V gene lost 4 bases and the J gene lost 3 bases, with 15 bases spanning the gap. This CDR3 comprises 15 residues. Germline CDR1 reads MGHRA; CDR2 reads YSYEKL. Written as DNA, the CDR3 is TGCGCCAGCAGCCGGACCTCTCTCCAACACACTGAAGCTTTCTTT. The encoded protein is CASSRTSLQHTEAFF.

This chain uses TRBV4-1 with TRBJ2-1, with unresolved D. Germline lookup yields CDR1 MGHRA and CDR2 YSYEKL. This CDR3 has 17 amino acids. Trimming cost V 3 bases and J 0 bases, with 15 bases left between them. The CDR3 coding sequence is TGCGCCAGCAGCCAGGGTCAGGCCAAGAGCTCCTACAATGAGCAGTTCTTC. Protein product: CASSQGQAKSSYNEQFF.

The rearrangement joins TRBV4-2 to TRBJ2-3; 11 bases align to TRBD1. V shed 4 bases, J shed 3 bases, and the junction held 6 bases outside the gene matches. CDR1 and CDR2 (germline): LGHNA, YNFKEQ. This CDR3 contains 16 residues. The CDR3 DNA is TGTGCCAGCAGCCTTGGCCGGGACAGGGGGACAGATACGCAGTATTTT. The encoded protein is CASSLGRDRGTDTQYF.

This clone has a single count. This CDR3 reads CASSTSMGYGYTF. CDR3 in DNA: TGTGCCAGCAGTACTTCCATGGGCTATGGCTACACCTTC. V is TRBV28 and J is TRBJ1-2, with D unclear. V gave up 5 bases and J gave up 4 bases, with 11 bases separating them. The CDR3 is 13 amino acids. Germline V lookup: CDR1 MDHEN, CDR2 SYDVKM.